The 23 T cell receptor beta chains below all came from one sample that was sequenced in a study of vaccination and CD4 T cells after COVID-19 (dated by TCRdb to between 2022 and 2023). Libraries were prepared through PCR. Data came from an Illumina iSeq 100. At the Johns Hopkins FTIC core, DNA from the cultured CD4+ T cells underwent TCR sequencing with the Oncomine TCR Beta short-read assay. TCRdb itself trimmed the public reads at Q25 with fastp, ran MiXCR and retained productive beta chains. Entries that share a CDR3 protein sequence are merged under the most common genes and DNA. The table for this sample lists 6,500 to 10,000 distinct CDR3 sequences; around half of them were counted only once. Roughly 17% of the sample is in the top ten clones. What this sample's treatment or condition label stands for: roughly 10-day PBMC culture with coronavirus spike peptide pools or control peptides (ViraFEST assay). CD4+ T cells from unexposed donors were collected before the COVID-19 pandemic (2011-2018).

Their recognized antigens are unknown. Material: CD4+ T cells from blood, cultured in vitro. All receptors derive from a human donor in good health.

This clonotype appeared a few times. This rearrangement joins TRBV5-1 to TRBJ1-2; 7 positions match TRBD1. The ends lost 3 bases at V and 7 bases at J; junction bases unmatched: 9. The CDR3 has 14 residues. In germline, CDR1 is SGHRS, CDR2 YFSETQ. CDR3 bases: TGCGCCAGCAGCTCGACAGGGACTCAGAGTGGCTACACCTTC. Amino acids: CASSSTGTQSGYTF.

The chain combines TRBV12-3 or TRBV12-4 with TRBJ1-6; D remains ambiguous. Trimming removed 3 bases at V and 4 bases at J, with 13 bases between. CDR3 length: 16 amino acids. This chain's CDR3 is CASSFAHLAYNSPLHF. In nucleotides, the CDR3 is TGTGCCAGCAGTTTTGCCCACTTGGCTTATAATTCACCCCTCCACTTT.

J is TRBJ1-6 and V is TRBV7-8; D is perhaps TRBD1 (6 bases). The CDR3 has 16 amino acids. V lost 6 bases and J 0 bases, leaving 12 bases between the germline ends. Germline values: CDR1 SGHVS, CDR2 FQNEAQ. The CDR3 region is CASRPGVTSYNSPLHF. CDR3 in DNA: TGTGCCAGCAGGCCAGGGGTTACCTCCTATAATTCACCCCTCCACTTT.

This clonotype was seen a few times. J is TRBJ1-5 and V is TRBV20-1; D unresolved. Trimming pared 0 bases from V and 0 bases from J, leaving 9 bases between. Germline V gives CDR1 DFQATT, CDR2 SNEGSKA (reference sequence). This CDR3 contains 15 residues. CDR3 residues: CSAREARGSNQPQHF. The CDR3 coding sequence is TGCAGTGCTAGAGAAGCCCGGGGTAGCAATCAGCCCCAGCATTTT.

Here the CDR3 reads CASRRRETEAFF. CDR3 DNA: TGTGCCAGCAGAAGAAGGGAAACTGAAGCTTTCTTT. The chain joins TRBV6-1 to TRBJ1-1; D remains unclear. CDR3 length: 12 amino acids. From germline, CDR1 is MNHNS and CDR2 SASEGT. V was clipped by 6 bases and J by 5 bases, with 10 bases between them.

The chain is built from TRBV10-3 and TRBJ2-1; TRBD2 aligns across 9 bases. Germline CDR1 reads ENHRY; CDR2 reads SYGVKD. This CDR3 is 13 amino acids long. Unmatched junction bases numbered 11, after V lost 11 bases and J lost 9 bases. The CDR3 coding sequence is TGTGCCTCCCGTGAGGCTAGCGGGATTGAGCAGTTCTTC. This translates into CASREASGIEQFF.

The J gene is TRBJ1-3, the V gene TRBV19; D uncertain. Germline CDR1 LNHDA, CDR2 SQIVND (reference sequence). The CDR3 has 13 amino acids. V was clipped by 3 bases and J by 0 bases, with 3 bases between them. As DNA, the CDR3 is TGTGCCAGTAGTATGCTCTCTGGAAACACCATATATTTT. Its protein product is CASSMLSGNTIYF.

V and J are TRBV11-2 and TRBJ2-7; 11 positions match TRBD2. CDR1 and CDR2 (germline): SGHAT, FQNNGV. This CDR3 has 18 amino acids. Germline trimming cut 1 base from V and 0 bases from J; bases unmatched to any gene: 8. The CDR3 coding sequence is TGTGCCAGCAGCTTAGTTCCTCCGGGACTAGCGGACTCCTACGAGCAGTACTTC. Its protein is CASSLVPPGLADSYEQYF.

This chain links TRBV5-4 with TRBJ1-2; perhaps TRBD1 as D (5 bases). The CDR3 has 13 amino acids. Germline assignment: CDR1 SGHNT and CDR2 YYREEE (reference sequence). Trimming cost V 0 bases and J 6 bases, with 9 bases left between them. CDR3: CASSLVPGNGYTF. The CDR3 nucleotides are TGTGCCAGCAGCTTGGTACCAGGGAATGGCTACACCTTC.

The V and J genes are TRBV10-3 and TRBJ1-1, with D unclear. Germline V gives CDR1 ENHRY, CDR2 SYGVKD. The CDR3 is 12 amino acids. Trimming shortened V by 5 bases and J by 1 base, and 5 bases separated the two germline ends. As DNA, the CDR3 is TGTGCCATCAGTCGCGAGAACACTGAAGCTTTCTTT. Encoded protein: CAISRENTEAFF.

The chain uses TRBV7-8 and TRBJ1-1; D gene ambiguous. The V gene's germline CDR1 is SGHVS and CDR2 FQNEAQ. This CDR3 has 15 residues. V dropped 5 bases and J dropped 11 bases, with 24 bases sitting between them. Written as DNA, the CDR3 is TGTGCCAGCAGCCCCAATCAGGCTGATAGAGTAGAGGCTTTCTTT. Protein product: CASSPNQADRVEAFF.

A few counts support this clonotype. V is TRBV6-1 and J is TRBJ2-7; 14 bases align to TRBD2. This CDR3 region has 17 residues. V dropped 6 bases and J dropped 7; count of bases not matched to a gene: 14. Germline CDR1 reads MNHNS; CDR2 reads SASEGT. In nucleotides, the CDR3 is TGTGCCAGCAGCCGGGACAGGGGGACTAGCGGGAGTAGGGAGCAGTACTTC. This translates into CASSRDRGTSGSREQYF.

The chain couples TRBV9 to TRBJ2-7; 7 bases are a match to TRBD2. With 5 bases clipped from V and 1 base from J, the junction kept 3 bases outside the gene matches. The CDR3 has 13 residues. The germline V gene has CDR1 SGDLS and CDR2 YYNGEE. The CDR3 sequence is CASRPAGSYEQYF. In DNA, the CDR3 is TGTGCCAGCAGGCCAGCGGGGTCCTACGAGCAGTACTTC.

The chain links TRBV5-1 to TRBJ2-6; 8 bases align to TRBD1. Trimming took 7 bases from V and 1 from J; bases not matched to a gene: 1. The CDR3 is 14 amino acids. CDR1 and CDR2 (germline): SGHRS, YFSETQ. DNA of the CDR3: TGCGCCAGCCAGGGGGCGTCTGGGGCCAACGTCCTGACTTTC. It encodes CASQGASGANVLTF.

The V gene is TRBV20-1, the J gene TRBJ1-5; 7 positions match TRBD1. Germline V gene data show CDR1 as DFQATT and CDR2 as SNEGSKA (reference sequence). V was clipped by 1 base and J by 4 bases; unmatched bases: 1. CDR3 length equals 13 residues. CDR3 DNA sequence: TGCAGTGCTAGAGTGACAGGGAATCAGCCCCAGCATTTT. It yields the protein CSARVTGNQPQHF.

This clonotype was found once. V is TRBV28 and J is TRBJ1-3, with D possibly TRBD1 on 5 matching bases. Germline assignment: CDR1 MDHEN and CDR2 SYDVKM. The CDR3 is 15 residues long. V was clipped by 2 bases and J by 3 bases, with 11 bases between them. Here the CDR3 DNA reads TGTGCCAGCAGTTTAACGGTGGGGGGTGGAAACACCATATATTTT. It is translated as CASSLTVGGGNTIYF.

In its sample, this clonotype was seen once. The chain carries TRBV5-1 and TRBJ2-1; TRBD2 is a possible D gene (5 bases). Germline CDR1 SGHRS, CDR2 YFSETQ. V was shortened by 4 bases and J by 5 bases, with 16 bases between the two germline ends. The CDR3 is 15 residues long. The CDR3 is CASSPGDSVHNEQFF. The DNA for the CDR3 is TGCGCCAGCAGCCCCGGCGATAGCGTACACAATGAGCAGTTCTTC.

The CDR3 spells CSARVGQMNTEAFF. In nucleotides, the CDR3 is TGCAGTGCTAGAGTGGGACAGATGAACACTGAAGCTTTCTTT. This rearrangement joins TRBV20-1 to TRBJ1-1, with 7 positions matching TRBD1. The V gene's germline CDR1 is DFQATT and CDR2 SNEGSKA (reference sequence). Trimming at V came to 1 base and at J to 0 bases, leaving 2 bases not matched to a gene. The CDR3 is 14 amino acids.

CDR3 DNA: TGTGCCAGTAGTCGGACAGGTTTGCTTACTAGCAATCAGCCCCAGCATTTT. It encodes CASSRTGLLTSNQPQHF. The chain employs TRBV19 and TRBJ1-5; 7 bases are shared with TRBD1. Germline V CDR1 and CDR2: LNHDA, SQIVND (reference sequence). The CDR3 runs 17 residues. V was pared by 5 bases and J by 0 bases, with 10 bases of the junction left unmatched. Full variable domain (missing parts from reference TRBV19 and TRBJ1-5): DGGITQSPKYLFRKEGQNVTLSCEQNLNHDAMYWYRQDPGQGLRLIYYSQIVNDFQKGDIAEGYSVSREKKESFPLTVTSAQKNPTAFYLCASSRTGLLTSNQPQHFGDGTRLSIL.

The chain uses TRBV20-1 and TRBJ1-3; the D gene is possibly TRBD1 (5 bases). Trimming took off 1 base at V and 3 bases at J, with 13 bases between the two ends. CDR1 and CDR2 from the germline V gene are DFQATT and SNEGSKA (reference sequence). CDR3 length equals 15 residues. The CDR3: CSARGDRGLGNTIYF. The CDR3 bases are TGCAGTGCTAGAGGTGACAGAGGCCTTGGAAACACCATATATTTT.

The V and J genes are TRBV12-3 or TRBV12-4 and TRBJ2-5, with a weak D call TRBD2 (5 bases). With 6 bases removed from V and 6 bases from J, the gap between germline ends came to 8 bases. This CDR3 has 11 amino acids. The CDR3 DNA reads TGTGCCAGCAGGGGAGTGAAGACCCAGTACTTC. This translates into CASRGVKTQYF.

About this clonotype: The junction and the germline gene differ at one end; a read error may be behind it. The CDR3 here is CASSLGRDREHF. DNA for the CDR3: TGTGCCAGCAGCCTGGGCCGGGACAGGGAACACTTC. V and J are TRBV28 and TRBJ2-4, with 9 positions matching TRBD1. Per the germline V gene, CDR1 is MDHEN and CDR2 is SYDVKM. This CDR3 spans 12 amino acids.

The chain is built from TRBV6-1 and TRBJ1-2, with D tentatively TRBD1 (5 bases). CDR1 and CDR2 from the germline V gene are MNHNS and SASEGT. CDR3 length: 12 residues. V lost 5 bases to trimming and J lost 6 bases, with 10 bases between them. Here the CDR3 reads CASSTGTHGYTF. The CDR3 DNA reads TGTGCCAGCAGTACCGGGACTCATGGCTACACCTTC.